This TCR beta chain was identified in a study of radiotherapy plus CTLA-4 blockade in lung cancer. Across the whole study: Objective responses were documented in around 19% of patients, with disease control in 25% to 35%.

Repertoires were generated with immunoSEQ multiplex PCR, while TCRdb's copy carries only in-frame clones and drops some. The data hold around 72,000 clones, with around 80% observed a single time. Germline assignment: CDR1 SNHLY and CDR2 FYNNEI. The CDR3 contains 16 residues. The V and J ends lost 2 bases and 3 bases respectively, with 16 bases between them. Remarks on this clone: Its antigen is unknown.

Findings of the study overall: Blood-borne expansion of tumor-derived TCR clones followed radiotherapy plus ipilimumab.

This chain connects TRBV2 to TRBJ1-2, with a weak D call TRBD1 (5 bases). The sample consisted of peripheral blood, taken from a patient treated with radiotherapy plus ipilimumab. This clonotype was sampled from a human donor with non-small cell lung cancer who had a complete response to radiotherapy plus ipilimumab. The DNA of the CDR3 is TGTGCCAGCAGTGAAAGGCAGGGCGAAGGGTACTATGGCTACACCTTC. Its translation: CASSERQGEGYYGYTF.